This record covers a single T cell receptor beta chain. Its specificity is unknown. Germline CDR1 LGHDT, CDR2 YNNKEL (reference sequence). The CDR3 contains 15 residues. Trimming left V 4 bases short and J 1 base short, with 14 bases between. It was with a sample-barcoded 5' primer and a J-beta primer mix that a second PCR of about 6 to 12 cycles was run. Using its own MiXCR run on the 5' RACE reads, TCRdb lists one record per CDR3 protein. Among about 570,000 distinct CDR3 sequences listed, approximately 25% were seen once. The data are from a study of blood T cells in healthy people across ages. Study-wide findings and caveats: Diversity of TCR beta per million T cells declined in a roughly linear way with age. Donor CMV status, an unknown factor, possibly confounded changes in expanded clonotypes.

Approximately 9.4 milliliters was the volume of peripheral blood drawn from each donor. Researchers isolated at least 6 million PBMCs per sample. This TCR was sampled from a woman between 65 and 79 years old in good health. Sequenced sample: blood. The chain has TRBV3-1 and TRBJ2-7; D may be TRBD1 or TRBD2 (5 bases each). The DNA of the CDR3 is TGTGCCAGCAGCCTTGGGGGTGGGGTATCCTACGAGCAGTACTTC. The encoded protein is CASSLGGGVSYEQYF.